This T cell receptor beta chain originates from a study of TET2 disruption in CD19-targeted CAR T cells (dated by TCRdb to the late 2010s). For context, the study as a whole: Sample numbers were set by the original clinical trial design and sample availability, with no additional inclusion criteria.

TCR beta chain deep sequencing was performed with the immunoSEQ assay. As for the authors' bioinformatics: Only productive TCR beta rearrangements went into calculating clonotype frequencies. This immuneACCESS table, as held by TCRdb, lists in-frame sequences with V and J called but not all clones. Of the missing ones, under half trace to an unresolved V gene in checked studies; the others have no known cause. That table is the source of V, J and clone size, and D and trimming were worked out from the DNA. In this sample's table one finds 25,000 to 30,000 clones. Clones ranked in the top ten supply 1.5% to 2% of the sample. V ends up 3 bases short and J 7 bases short, with an unmatched junction base count of 10. The CDR3 sequence holds 15 residues, the cysteine and phenylalanine included. Shown are 36 bases from within the CDR3, in frame from base 1. CDR1 is given as SGHVS and CDR2 as FNYEAQ, both from the germline V gene.

The label giving this sample's treatment or condition can be read as: autologous CTL019 cells: CD19 CAR with 4-1BB and CD3 zeta domains. TCR zeta and 4-1BB costimulatory signaling domains were incorporated into the CD19 CAR. T cells for CTL019 manufacturing were collected from peripheral blood by means of leukapheresis. The DNeasy Blood and Tissue Kit was used to extract genomic DNA from pre-infusion T cells, peripheral blood, or sorted post-infusion T cells. For this clone: The antigen it binds to is not known. Sequencing ends 3 residues short of the CDR3 end; the germline J gene provides the rest.

Summary of the overall study and its limitations: Conclusions about the CAR T cells of the patient were based on extensive analysis of a single subject.

The origin of this receptor is a man between 65 and 80 years old with chronic lymphocytic leukemia. Source: CD8- CAR+ T cells sorted from cultured blood T cells, taken for CD19 CAR T cell therapy. Read against the paper, the sample's cell subset or site label means: CD8-negative CAR-positive T cells from the infusion product. The chain is encoded by TRBV7-6 joined to TRBJ1-2; a stretch of 8 junction bases matches TRBD1. The CDR3 DNA, read in part, is TGTGCCAGCAGCTTCGAGGCTGGGCAGGGGGCTGGC. Translated, it gives CASSFEAGQGAG. The CDR3 reads in full as CASSFEAGQGAGYTF.